This TCR beta chain was retrieved from a study of T cell responses to AZD1222 COVID-19 vaccine. The repertoire was sequenced with immunoSEQ multiplex PCR; TCRdb's copy has only in-frame clones and lacks some. The sample carries 95,000 to 150,000 clones, 80% to 90% recorded once. The V gene's germline CDR1 is MNHEY and CDR2 SVGAGI. The CDR3 spans 14 residues. V was pared by 6 bases and J by 4 bases, with 5 bases of the junction left unmatched. The rearrangement uses TRBV6-5 and TRBJ1-3; TRBD1 aligns across 8 bases. The sequence came from an adult in good health. The sequences come from peripheral blood, collected on day 0 of AZD1222 vaccination. DNA of the CDR3: TGTGCCAGCAGCACAGGGGGAGGAGGAAACACCATATATTTT. It yields the protein CASSTGGGGNTIYF.